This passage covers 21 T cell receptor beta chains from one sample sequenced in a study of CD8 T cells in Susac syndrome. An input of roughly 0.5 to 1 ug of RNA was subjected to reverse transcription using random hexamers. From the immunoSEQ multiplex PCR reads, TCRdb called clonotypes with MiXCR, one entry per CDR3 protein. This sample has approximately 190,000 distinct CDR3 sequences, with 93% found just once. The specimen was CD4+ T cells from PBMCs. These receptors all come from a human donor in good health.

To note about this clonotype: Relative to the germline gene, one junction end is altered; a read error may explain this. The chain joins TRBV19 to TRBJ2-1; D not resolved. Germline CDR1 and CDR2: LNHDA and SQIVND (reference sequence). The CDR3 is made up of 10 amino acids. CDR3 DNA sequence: TGTGCCAGTAGTAACACGGAGTTGGTCTTC. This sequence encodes CASSNTELVF.

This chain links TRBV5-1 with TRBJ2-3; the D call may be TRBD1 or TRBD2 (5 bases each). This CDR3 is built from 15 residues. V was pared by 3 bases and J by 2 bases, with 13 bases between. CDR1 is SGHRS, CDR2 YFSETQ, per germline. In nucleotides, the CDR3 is TGCGCCAGCAGCTACCGGGACCCCCACACAGATACGCAGTATTTT. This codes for CASSYRDPHTDTQYF.

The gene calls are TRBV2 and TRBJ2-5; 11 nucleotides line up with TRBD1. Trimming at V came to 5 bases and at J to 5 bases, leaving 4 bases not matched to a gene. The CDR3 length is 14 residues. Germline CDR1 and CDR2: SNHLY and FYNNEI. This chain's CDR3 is CASSWTGGRETQYF. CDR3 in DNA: TGTGCCAGCAGTTGGACAGGGGGCAGGGAGACCCAGTACTTC. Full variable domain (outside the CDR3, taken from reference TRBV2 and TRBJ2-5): EPEVTQTPSHQVTQMGQEVILRCVPISNHLYFYWYRQILGQKVEFLVSFYNNEISEKSEIFDDQFSVERPDGSNFTLKIRSTKLEDSAMYFCASSWTGGRETQYFGPGTRLLVL.

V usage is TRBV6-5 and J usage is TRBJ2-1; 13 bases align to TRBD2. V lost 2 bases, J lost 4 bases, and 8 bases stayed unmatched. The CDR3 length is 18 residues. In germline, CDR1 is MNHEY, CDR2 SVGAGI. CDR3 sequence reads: CASSYLGLAGVLYNEQFF. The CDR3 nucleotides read TGTGCCAGCAGTTACCTAGGACTAGCGGGGGTGCTATACAATGAGCAGTTCTTC.

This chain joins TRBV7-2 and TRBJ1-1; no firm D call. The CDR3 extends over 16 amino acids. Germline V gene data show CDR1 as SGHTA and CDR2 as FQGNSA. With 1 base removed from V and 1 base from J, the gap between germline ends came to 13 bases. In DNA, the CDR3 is TGTGCCAGCAGCTTAGTATTGTCCAGGCGGAACACTGAAGCTTTCTTT. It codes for CASSLVLSRRNTEAFF.

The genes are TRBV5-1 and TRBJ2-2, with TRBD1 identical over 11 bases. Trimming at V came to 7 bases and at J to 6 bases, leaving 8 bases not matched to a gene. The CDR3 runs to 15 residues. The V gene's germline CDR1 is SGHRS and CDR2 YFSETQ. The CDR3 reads CASQRTGGNPGELFF. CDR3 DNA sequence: TGCGCCAGCCAAAGGACAGGGGGCAACCCCGGGGAGCTGTTTTTT.

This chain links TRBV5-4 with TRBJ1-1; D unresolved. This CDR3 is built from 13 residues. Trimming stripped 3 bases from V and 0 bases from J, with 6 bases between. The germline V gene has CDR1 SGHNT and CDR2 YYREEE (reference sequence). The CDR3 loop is CASSWAVNTEAFF. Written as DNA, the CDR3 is TGTGCCAGCAGCTGGGCGGTGAACACTGAAGCTTTCTTT.

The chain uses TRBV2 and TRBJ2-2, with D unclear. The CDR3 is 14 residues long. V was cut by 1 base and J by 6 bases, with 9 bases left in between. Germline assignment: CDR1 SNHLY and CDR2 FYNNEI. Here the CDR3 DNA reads TGTGCCAGCAGTGAAGTCACCAGGCCCGGGGAGCTGTTTTTT. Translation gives CASSEVTRPGELFF.

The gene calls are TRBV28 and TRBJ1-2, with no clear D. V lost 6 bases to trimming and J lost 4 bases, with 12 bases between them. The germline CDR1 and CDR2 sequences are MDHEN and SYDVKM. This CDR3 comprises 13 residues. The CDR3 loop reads CASSLGPGYGYTF. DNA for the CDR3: TGTGCCAGCAGCCTCGGACCCGGCTATGGCTACACCTTC.

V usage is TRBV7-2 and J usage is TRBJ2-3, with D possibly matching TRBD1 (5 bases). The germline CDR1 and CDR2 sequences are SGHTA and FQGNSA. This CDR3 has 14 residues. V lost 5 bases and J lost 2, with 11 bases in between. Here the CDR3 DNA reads TGTGCCAGCAGCGCCGACAGCTTCACAGATACGCAGTATTTT. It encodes CASSADSFTDTQYF.

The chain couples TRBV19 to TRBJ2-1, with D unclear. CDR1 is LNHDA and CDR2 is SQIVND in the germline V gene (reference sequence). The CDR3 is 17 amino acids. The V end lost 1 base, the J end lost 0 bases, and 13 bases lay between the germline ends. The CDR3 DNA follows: TGTGCCAGTAGTATAGCTCCGCGAGGCAGCTCCTACAATGAGCAGTTCTTC. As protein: CASSIAPRGSSYNEQFF.

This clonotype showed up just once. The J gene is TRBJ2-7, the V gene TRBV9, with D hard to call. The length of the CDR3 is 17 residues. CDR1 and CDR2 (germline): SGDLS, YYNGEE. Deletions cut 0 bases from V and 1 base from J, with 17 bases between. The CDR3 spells CASSVEVPQSPSYEQYF. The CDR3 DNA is TGTGCCAGCAGCGTAGAAGTGCCCCAGAGTCCTTCCTACGAGCAGTACTTC.

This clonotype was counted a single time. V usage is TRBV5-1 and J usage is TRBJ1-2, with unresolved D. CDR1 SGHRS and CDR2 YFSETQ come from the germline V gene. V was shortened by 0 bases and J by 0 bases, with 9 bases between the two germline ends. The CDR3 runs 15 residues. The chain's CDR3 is CASSLGAGTNYGYTF. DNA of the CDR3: TGCGCCAGCAGCTTGGGTGCGGGAACTAACTATGGCTACACCTTC.

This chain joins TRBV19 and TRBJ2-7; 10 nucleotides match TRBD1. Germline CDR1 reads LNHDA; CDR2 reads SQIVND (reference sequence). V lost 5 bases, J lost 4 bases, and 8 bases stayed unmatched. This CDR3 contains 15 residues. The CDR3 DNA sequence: TGTGCCAGTAGTCTCGGGACAGGGGTCCGTTACGAGCAGTACTTC. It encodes CASSLGTGVRYEQYF.

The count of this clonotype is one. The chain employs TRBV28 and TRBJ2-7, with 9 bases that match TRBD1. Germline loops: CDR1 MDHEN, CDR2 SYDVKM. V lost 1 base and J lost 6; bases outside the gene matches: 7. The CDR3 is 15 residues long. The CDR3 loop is CASSLLGQGLSEQYF. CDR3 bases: TGTGCCAGCAGTTTATTGGGACAGGGACTTAGCGAGCAGTACTTC.

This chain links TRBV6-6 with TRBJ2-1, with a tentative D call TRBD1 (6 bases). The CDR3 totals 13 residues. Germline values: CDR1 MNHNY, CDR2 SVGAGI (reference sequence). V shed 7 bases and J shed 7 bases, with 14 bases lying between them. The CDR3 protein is CASTGQSINEQFF. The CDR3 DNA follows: TGTGCCAGCACCGGACAGTCTATAAATGAGCAGTTCTTC.

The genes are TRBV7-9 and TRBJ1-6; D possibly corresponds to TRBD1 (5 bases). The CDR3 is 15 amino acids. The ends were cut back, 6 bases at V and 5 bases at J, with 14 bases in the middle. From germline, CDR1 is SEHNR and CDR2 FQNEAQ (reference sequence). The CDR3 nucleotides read TGTGCCAGCAGGCCCGGGGGTGGGGATAATTCACCCCTCCACTTT. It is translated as CASRPGGGDNSPLHF.

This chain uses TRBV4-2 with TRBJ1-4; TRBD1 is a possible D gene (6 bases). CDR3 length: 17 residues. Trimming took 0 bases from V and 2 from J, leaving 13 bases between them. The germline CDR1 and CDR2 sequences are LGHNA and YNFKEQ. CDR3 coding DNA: TGTGCCAGCAGCCAAGATTGGGGGGGGCTCACTAATGAAAAACTGTTTTTT. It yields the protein CASSQDWGGLTNEKLFF.

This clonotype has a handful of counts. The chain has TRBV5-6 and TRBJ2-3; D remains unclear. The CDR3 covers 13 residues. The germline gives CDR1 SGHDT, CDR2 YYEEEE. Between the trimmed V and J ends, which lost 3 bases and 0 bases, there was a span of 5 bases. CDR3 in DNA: TGTGCCAGCAGCTCCACTAGCACAGATACGCAGTATTTT. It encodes CASSSTSTDTQYF.

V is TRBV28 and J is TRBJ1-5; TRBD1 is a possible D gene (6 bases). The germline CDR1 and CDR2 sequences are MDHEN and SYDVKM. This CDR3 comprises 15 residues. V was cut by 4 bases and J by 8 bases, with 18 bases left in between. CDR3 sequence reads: CASSSEAAGEKPQHF. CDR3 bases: TGTGCCAGCAGTTCGGAAGCCGCAGGGGAAAAGCCCCAGCATTTT.

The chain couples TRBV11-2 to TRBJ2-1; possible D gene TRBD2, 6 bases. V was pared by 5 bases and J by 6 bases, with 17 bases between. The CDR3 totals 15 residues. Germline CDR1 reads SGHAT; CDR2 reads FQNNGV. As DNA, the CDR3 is TGTGCCAGCAGCCCGGAAGGGACTTTAGCCAATGAGCAGTTCTTC. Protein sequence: CASSPEGTLANEQFF.